This TCR beta chain was sequenced in a study of beta chain features in type 1 diabetes. This clone was counted only a few times. No antigen is known for it. Findings and limits, study-wide: When VDJ junctions were examined, type 1 diabetes patients showed fewer insertions and more deletions. Type 1 diabetes patients had TCRB CDR3s that were shorter (moderately but significantly so) in all four CD4+ subsets.

cDNA synthesis used the whole RNA isolate, giving expressed TCRB sequences. Repertoires were generated with immunoSEQ multiplex PCR, while TCRdb's copy carries only in-frame clones and drops some. The sample yields 120,000 or so clones, roughly 17% seen once. The sequence came from a man between 18 and 29 years old with type 1 diabetes. The sequenced sample consisted of central memory CD4+ T cells from blood.

Here the CDR3 reads CAISQGRNEQFF. Written as DNA, the CDR3 is TGTGCCATCAGCCAGGGTCGCAATGAGCAGTTCTTC. V is TRBV10-3 and J is TRBJ2-1, with D perhaps matching TRBD1 (5 bases). This CDR3 is built from 12 residues. Germline CDR1 is ENHRY and CDR2 is SYGVKD. Between the trimmed V and J ends, which lost 6 bases and 6 bases, there was a span of 9 bases.